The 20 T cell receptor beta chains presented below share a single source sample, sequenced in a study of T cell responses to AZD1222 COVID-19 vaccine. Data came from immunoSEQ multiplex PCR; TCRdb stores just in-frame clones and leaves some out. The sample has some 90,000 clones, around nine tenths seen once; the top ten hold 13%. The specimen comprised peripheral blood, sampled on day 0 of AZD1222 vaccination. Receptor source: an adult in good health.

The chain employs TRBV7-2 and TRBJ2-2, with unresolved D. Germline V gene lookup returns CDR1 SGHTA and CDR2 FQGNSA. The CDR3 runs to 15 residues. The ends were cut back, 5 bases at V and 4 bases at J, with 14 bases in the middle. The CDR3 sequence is CASSAASIFTGELFF. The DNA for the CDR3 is TGTGCCAGCAGCGCGGCCTCGATCTTCACCGGGGAGCTGTTTTTT.

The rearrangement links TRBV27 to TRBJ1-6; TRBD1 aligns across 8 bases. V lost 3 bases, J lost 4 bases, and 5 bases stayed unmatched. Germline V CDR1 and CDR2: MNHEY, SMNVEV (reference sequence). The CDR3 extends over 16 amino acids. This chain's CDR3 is CASSFGQGSYNSPLHF. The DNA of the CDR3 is TGTGCCAGCAGTTTCGGACAGGGCAGTTATAATTCACCCCTCCACTTT.

The DNA for the CDR3 is TGTGCCAGCAGCTCGACAGGGATGAACACTGAAGCTTTCTTT. The encoded protein is CASSSTGMNTEAFF. The chain couples TRBV7-3 to TRBJ1-1; 7 bases agree with TRBD1. CDR1 SGHTA and CDR2 FQGTGA come from the germline V gene. With V trimmed by 4 bases and J by 0 bases, 2 bases remained unmatched. This CDR3 region has 14 residues.

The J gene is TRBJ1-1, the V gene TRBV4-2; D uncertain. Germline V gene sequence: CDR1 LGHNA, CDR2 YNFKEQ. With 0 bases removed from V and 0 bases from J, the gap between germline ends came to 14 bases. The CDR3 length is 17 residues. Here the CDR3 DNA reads TGTGCCAGCAGCCAAGATCGACGGAGCAGTCTGAACACTGAAGCTTTCTTT. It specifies CASSQDRRSSLNTEAFF.

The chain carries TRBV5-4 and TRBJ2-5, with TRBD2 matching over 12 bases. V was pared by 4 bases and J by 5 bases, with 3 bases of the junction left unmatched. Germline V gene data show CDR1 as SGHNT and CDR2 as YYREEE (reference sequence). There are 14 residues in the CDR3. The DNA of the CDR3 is TGTGCCAGCAGCGAGGGACTAGCGGGTGAGACCCAGTACTTC. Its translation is CASSEGLAGETQYF.

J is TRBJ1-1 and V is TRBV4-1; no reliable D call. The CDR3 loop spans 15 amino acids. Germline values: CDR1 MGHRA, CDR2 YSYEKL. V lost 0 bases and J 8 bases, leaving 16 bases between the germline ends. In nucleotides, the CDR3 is TGCGCCAGCAGCCAAGAATTTCGAGACGATTCCGAAGCTTTCTTT. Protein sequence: CASSQEFRDDSEAFF.

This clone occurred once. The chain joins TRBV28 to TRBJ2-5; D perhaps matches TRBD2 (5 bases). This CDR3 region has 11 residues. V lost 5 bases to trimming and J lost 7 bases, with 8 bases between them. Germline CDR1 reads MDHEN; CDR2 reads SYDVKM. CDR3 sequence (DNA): TGTGCCAGCAGTATCGCGGGGACCCAGTACTTC. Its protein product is CASSIAGTQYF.

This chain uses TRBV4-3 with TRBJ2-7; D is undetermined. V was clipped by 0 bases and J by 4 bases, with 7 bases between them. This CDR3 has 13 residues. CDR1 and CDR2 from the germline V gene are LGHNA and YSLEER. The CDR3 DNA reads TGCGCCAGCAGCCAAGAGTGGGGATACGAGCAGTACTTC. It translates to CASSQEWGYEQYF.

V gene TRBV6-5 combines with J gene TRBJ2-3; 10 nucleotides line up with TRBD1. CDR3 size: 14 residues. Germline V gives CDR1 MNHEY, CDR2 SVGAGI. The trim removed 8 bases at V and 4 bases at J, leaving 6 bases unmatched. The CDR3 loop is CASFLDRGSDTQYF. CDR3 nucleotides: TGTGCCAGCTTCTTGGACAGGGGGTCAGATACGCAGTATTTT.

DNA of the CDR3: TGTGCCAGCGAAGATCTAGTCGTCGGGTCCTATGGCTACACCTTC. It encodes CASEDLVVGSYGYTF. This chain uses TRBV19 with TRBJ1-2; D uncertain. V was clipped by 9 bases and J by 4 bases, with 21 bases between them. This CDR3 spans 15 amino acids. Germline CDR1 LNHDA, CDR2 SQIVND (reference sequence).

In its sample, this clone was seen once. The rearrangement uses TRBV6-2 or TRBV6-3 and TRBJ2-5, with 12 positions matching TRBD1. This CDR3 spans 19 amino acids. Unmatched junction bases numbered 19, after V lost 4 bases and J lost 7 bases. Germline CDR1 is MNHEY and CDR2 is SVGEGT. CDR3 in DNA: TGTGCCAGCAGTTCGGGACAGGGGGCCTTAGCGGGGTCCGCGCGGACCCAGTACTTC. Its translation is CASSSGQGALAGSARTQYF.

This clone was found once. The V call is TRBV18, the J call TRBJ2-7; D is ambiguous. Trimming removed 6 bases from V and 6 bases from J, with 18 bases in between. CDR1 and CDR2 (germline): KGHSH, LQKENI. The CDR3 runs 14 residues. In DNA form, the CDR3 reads TGTGCCAGCTCGACCAGCAGGCCGCCTGCCGAGCAGTACTTC. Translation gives CASSTSRPPAEQYF.

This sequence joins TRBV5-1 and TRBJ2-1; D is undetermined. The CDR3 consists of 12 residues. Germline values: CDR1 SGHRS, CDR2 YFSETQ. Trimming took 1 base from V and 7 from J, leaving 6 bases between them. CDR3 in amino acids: CASSLSSNEQFF. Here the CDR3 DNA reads TGCGCCAGCAGCTTGTCGAGTAATGAGCAGTTCTTC.

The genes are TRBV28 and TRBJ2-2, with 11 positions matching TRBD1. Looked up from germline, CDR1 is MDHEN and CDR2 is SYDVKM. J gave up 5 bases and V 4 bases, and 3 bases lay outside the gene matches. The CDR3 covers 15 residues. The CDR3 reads CASSSGTGGTGELFF. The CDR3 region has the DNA TGTGCCAGCAGTTCGGGGACAGGGGGGACCGGGGAGCTGTTTTTT.

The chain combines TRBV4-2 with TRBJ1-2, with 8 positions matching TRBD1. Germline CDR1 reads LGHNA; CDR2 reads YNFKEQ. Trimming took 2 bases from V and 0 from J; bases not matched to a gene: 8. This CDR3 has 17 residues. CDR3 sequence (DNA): TGTGCCAGCAGCCAACCTCAAGGACAGGGAGCTAACTATGGCTACACCTTC. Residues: CASSQPQGQGANYGYTF.

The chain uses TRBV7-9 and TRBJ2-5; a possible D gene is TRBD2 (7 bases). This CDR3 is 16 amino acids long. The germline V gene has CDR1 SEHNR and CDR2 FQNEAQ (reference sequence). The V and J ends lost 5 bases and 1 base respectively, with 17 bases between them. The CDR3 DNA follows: TGTGCCAGCAGCACCCGCGGGGGCCGCTCCCAAGAGACCCAGTACTTC. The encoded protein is CASSTRGGRSQETQYF.

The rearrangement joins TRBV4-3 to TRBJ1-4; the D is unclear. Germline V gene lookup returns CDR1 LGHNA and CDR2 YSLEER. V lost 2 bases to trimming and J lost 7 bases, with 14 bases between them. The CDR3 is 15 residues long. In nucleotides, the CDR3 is TGCGCCAGCAGCCAATTTCTGAGGCCCGGTGAAAAACTGTTTTTT. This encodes CASSQFLRPGEKLFF.

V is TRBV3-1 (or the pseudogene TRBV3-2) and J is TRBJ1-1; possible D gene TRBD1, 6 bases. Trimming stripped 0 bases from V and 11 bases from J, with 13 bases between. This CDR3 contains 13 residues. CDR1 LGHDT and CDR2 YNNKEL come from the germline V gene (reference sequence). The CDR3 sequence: CASSQELGGPAFF. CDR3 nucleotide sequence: TGTGCCAGCAGCCAAGAGTTAGGGGGTCCCGCTTTCTTT.

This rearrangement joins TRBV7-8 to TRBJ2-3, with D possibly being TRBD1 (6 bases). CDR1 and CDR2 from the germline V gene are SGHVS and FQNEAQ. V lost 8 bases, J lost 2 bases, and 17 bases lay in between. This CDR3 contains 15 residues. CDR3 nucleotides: TGTGCCAGCCGACCACAGGGACCCTACACAGATACGCAGTATTTT. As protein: CASRPQGPYTDTQYF.

In DNA, the CDR3 is TGTGCCAGCAGATCACGGACAGGGAGCCCCATGAACACTGAAGCTTTCTTT. It yields the protein CASRSRTGSPMNTEAFF. This chain connects TRBV7-9 to TRBJ1-1; 8 bases are a match to TRBD1. Losses at the gene ends were 6 bases for V and 0 bases for J; bases not matched to a gene: 12. Germline CDR1 and CDR2: SEHNR and FQNEAQ (reference sequence). This CDR3 comprises 17 residues.